The 11 T cell receptor beta chains reported below all come from one sample, sequenced in a study of blood T cell repertoires in COVID-19. Profiling relied on immunoSEQ multiplex PCR, and the TCRdb table lists in-frame clones only, not all of them. Of tens of thousands of clones listed, about 76% are singletons. The sample comprised peripheral blood. The receptors come from a human donor in a cohort sampled during active COVID-19.

The gene calls are TRBV7-2 and TRBJ1-1; a possible D gene is TRBD1 (6 bases). Trimming removed 5 bases at V and 10 bases at J, with 17 bases between. Germline V gives CDR1 SGHTA, CDR2 FQGNSA. There are 13 residues in the CDR3. The CDR3 DNA is TGTGCCAGCAGCACGAGACGGGACACCCGAGCTTTCTTT. This sequence encodes CASSTRRDTRAFF.

This clone was picked up one time. V gene TRBV9 combines with J gene TRBJ2-5; tentatively, D is TRBD2 (5 bases). CDR3 size: 14 residues. Germline V lookup: CDR1 SGDLS, CDR2 YYNGEE. The ends were cut back, 0 bases at V and 5 bases at J, with 11 bases in the middle. CDR3 region: CASSVAGPGETQYF. In DNA, the CDR3 is TGTGCCAGCAGCGTAGCTGGTCCGGGGGAGACCCAGTACTTC. The whole variable domain, remainder taken from reference TRBV9 and TRBJ2-5, is DSGVTQTPKHLITATGQRVTLRCSPRSGDLSVYWYQQSLDQGLQFLIQYYNGEERAKGNILERFSAQQFPDLHSELNLSSLELGDSALYFCASSVAGPGETQYFGPGTRLLVL.

This clone appeared many times. The chain employs TRBV30 and TRBJ2-7; D gene uncertain. The CDR3 is 11 residues long. The V end lost 5 bases, the J end lost 2 bases, and 7 bases lay between the germline ends. CDR1 GTSNPN and CDR2 SVGIG come from the germline V gene (reference sequence). The CDR3 nucleotides read TGTGCCTGGTACACAGCCTACGAGCAGTACTTC. This encodes CAWYTAYEQYF.

The gene calls are TRBV15 and TRBJ2-6; a possible D gene is TRBD2 (6 bases). The V gene's germline CDR1 is LNHNV and CDR2 YYDKDF (reference sequence). The CDR3 has 17 amino acids. Between the trimmed V and J ends, which lost 0 bases and 2 bases, there was a span of 11 bases. CDR3 amino acids: CATSRDVGGAGANVLTF. The CDR3 nucleotides read TGTGCCACCAGCAGAGATGTAGGAGGGGCTGGGGCCAACGTCCTGACTTTC.

The V gene is TRBV2, the J gene TRBJ2-5; a possible D gene is TRBD1 (5 bases). The CDR3 has 15 residues. CDR1 is SNHLY, CDR2 FYNNEI, per germline. The V and J ends lost 4 bases and 2 bases respectively, with 14 bases between them. CDR3 nucleotides: TGTGCCAGCAGTGGCAAAAAGACAGCACAAGAGACCCAGTACTTC. Amino acids: CASSGKKTAQETQYF.

Only one count was recorded for this clone. The chain is built from TRBV28 and TRBJ1-2; 10 bases map to TRBD1. The CDR3 is 15 amino acids. V was pared by 5 bases and J by 8 bases, with 11 bases of the junction left unmatched. Germline-derived CDR1 and CDR2 are MDHEN and SYDVKM. Written as DNA, the CDR3 is TGTGCCAGCAGTGCCCCCGGGACAGGGGTTTCAGGCTACACCTTC. Amino acids: CASSAPGTGVSGYTF.

V and J are TRBV7-2 and TRBJ1-6; 11 positions agree with TRBD1. V lost 5 bases, J lost 3 bases, and 9 bases stayed unmatched. The CDR3 spans 18 residues. CDR1 SGHTA and CDR2 FQGNSA come from the germline V gene. The chain's CDR3 is CASSLDRGRMFYNSPLHF. CDR3 bases: TGTGCCAGCAGCCTGGACAGGGGGCGGATGTTCTATAATTCACCCCTCCACTTT.

Written as DNA, the CDR3 is TGTGCCAGCAGCTTCCGCCGTGCGGGGGGCGTCGACAATGAGCAGTTCTTC. Translation: CASSFRRAGGVDNEQFF. The chain links TRBV7-2 to TRBJ2-1; 8 nucleotides agree with TRBD2. The V gene end was trimmed by 3 bases and the J gene end by 5 bases; junction bases not matched to a gene: 12. The CDR3 is made up of 17 amino acids. Germline V gene lookup returns CDR1 SGHTA and CDR2 FQGNSA.

By sample fraction, this clone is medium-sized. The chain recombines TRBV7-9 with TRBJ1-3, with a possible D match to TRBD1 (5 bases). Trimming took off 5 bases at V and 0 bases at J, with 14 bases between the two ends. Per the germline V gene, CDR1 is SEHNR and CDR2 is FQNEAQ (reference sequence). This CDR3 contains 16 residues. This CDR3 reads CASSPRTQFSGNTIYF. The CDR3 coding sequence is TGTGCCAGCAGCCCCCGGACACAATTCTCTGGAAACACCATATATTTT.

The chain has TRBV5-1 and TRBJ2-1, with 7 bases fitting TRBD1. Germline V gene sequence: CDR1 SGHRS, CDR2 YFSETQ. V lost 4 bases and J lost 1; bases outside the gene matches: 2. The CDR3 covers 14 residues. CDR3 region: CASSPGQSYNEQFF. CDR3 sequence (DNA): TGCGCCAGCAGCCCGGGACAGTCCTACAATGAGCAGTTCTTC.

This chain uses TRBV2 with TRBJ1-4, with a possible D match to TRBD1 (5 bases). This CDR3 has 13 residues. CDR1 SNHLY and CDR2 FYNNEI come from the germline V gene. The ends were cut back, 7 bases at V and 7 bases at J, with 13 bases in the middle. The CDR3 DNA reads TGTGCCAGCACCAGGGACTTTTCTGAAAAACTGTTTTTT. The encoded protein is CASTRDFSEKLFF.